Listed below are T cell receptor beta chains from one sample, sequenced in a study of T cells after yellow fever vaccination. TCRdb fed the 5' RACE reads into MiXCR, producing one record per CDR3 protein. The table records 450,000 to 550,000 distinct CDR3 sequences, 21% of them present only once. The source was PBMCs, collected roughly 20 days after the first yellow fever vaccination. The source of these receptors is a man between 18 and 35 years old who received the YFV17D yellow fever vaccine. Each CDR3 is given without its conserved first and last residue.

v_call: TRBV7-9; j_call: TRBJ2-3; cdr3_aa: ASSPLAGASNTQY
v_call: TRBV7-6; j_call: TRBJ1-1; cdr3_aa: ASSSGGGANTEAF
v_call: TRBV5-1; j_call: TRBJ2-2; cdr3_aa: ASSSGQTNTGELF
v_call: TRBV15; j_call: TRBJ1-1; cdr3_aa: ATATVNTEAF
v_call: TRBV29-1; j_call: TRBJ1-2; cdr3_aa: SVRTGGNYGYT
v_call: TRBV5-6; j_call: TRBJ1-2; cdr3_aa: ASAGGLTPNYGYT
v_call: TRBV6-1; j_call: TRBJ2-1; cdr3_aa: ASSRQGIPYNEQF
v_call: TRBV6-2/TRBV6-3; j_call: TRBJ2-1; cdr3_aa: ASSYSSSGGDDEQF
v_call: TRBV6-2/TRBV6-3; j_call: TRBJ2-1; cdr3_aa: ASTKRGPLLYNEQF
v_call: TRBV7-2; j_call: TRBJ2-3; cdr3_aa: ASSSSLSGITDTQY
v_call: TRBV11-2; j_call: TRBJ2-5; cdr3_aa: ASSLMSTLQTQY
v_call: TRBV4-2; j_call: TRBJ2-3; cdr3_aa: ASGFAGRRRTDTQY
v_call: TRBV7-6; j_call: TRBJ2-3; cdr3_aa: ASSVSTGASTDTQY
v_call: TRBV5-1; j_call: TRBJ1-1; cdr3_aa: ASSTRDSNTEAF
v_call: TRBV3-1; j_call: TRBJ2-2; cdr3_aa: ASSLRRDTDTGELF
v_call: TRBV5-6; j_call: TRBJ1-2; cdr3_aa: ASSLTEYGYT
v_call: TRBV5-4; j_call: TRBJ2-3; cdr3_aa: ASRIQGSYSTDTQY
v_call: TRBV10-3; j_call: TRBJ1-5; cdr3_aa: AISAGNQPQH
v_call: TRBV5-1; j_call: TRBJ2-3; cdr3_aa: ASSRILAGADDTQY
v_call: TRBV7-2; j_call: TRBJ2-1; cdr3_aa: ASIPPPLAGGRSEQF
v_call: TRBV6-1; j_call: TRBJ1-1; cdr3_aa: ASSPTWVNTEAF
v_call: TRBV5-1; j_call: TRBJ2-3; cdr3_aa: ASSLKGTGVLYTQY
v_call: TRBV7-9; j_call: TRBJ2-2; cdr3_aa: ASSLPRQNTGELF
v_call: TRBV7-2; j_call: TRBJ2-5; cdr3_aa: ASSMGQGETQY
v_call: TRBV14; j_call: TRBJ1-2; cdr3_aa: ASSHGGGNGYT
v_call: TRBV4-1; j_call: TRBJ1-5; cdr3_aa: ASSQSGRSNQPQH
v_call: TRBV12-3/TRBV12-4; j_call: TRBJ2-5; cdr3_aa: ASSLSETQY
v_call: TRBV5-1; j_call: TRBJ1-2; cdr3_aa: ASRRFQGEGYT
v_call: TRBV11-3; j_call: TRBJ2-3; cdr3_aa: ASSLVLLANTDTQY
v_call: TRBV5-1; j_call: TRBJ2-2; cdr3_aa: ASSTRTVNTGELF
v_call: TRBV20-1; j_call: TRBJ2-1; cdr3_aa: SASGGFYNEQF
v_call: TRBV7-9; j_call: TRBJ1-3; cdr3_aa: ASSLAGGQAGNTIY
v_call: TRBV12-3/TRBV12-4; j_call: TRBJ2-3; cdr3_aa: ASSSSAGEADTQY
v_call: TRBV5-1; j_call: TRBJ1-1; cdr3_aa: ASSQDSSGITEAF
v_call: TRBV10-3; j_call: TRBJ1-1; cdr3_aa: AIRDGGQGGTEAF
v_call: TRBV1; j_call: TRBJ2-5; cdr3_aa: TSSQRESGGPQETQY
v_call: TRBV12-3/TRBV12-4; j_call: TRBJ2-5; cdr3_aa: ASRPSGGGQETQY
v_call: TRBV27; j_call: TRBJ1-5; cdr3_aa: ASSSTGVGNQPQH
v_call: TRBV6-2/TRBV6-3; j_call: TRBJ1-1; cdr3_aa: ASSYVLNTEAF
v_call: TRBV7-9; j_call: TRBJ2-5; cdr3_aa: ASSLISLGQEEETQY
v_call: TRBV12-3/TRBV12-4; j_call: TRBJ2-1; cdr3_aa: ASSPQQRPSNEQF
v_call: TRBV4-3; j_call: TRBJ2-3; cdr3_aa: ASSQDRAAVATDTQY
v_call: TRBV12-3/TRBV12-4; j_call: TRBJ1-1; cdr3_aa: ASSESRGGWNTEAF
v_call: TRBV5-4; j_call: TRBJ2-3; cdr3_aa: ASSLGGSGGPTDTQY
v_call: TRBV11-2; j_call: TRBJ1-4; cdr3_aa: ASSPSVGEKLF
v_call: TRBV10-2; j_call: TRBJ2-5; cdr3_aa: ASSGGGGMQETQY
v_call: TRBV15; j_call: TRBJ2-3; cdr3_aa: ATSSPGTSGLTDTQY
v_call: TRBV10-1; j_call: TRBJ2-1; cdr3_aa: ASSEAPVGPGSEQF
v_call: TRBV10-3; j_call: TRBJ1-1; cdr3_aa: AIAPAGEVTEAF
v_call: TRBV5-1; j_call: TRBJ2-3; cdr3_aa: ASSPNRGSDTQY
v_call: TRBV12-3/TRBV12-4; j_call: TRBJ2-2; cdr3_aa: ASSSRQVITGELF
v_call: TRBV6-1; j_call: TRBJ1-1; cdr3_aa: ASSEGLGDADTEAF
v_call: TRBV4-1; j_call: TRBJ2-7; cdr3_aa: ASSQDLPNRLEQY
v_call: TRBV5-6; j_call: TRBJ2-1; cdr3_aa: ASSLPGQGPHVYNEQF
v_call: TRBV11-2; j_call: TRBJ2-2; cdr3_aa: ASSSVRTGELF
v_call: TRBV5-1; j_call: TRBJ2-2; cdr3_aa: ASSSEGYGELF
v_call: TRBV24-1; j_call: TRBJ1-5; cdr3_aa: ATSDGGGGDQPQH
v_call: TRBV14; j_call: TRBJ1-2; cdr3_aa: ASTGGEDYGYT
v_call: TRBV6-5; j_call: TRBJ2-2; cdr3_aa: ASSYSGAGNRKRAGELF
v_call: TRBV7-9; j_call: TRBJ1-1; cdr3_aa: ASSPQGSGTEAF